This note documents a single T cell receptor beta chain sequence. This entry belongs to a study of blood T cell repertoires in COVID-19. Assay used: immunoSEQ multiplex PCR; TCRdb lists only in-frame clones, some missing. The sample lists a few hundred thousand clones, about 88% seen once, with around 0.91% in the top ten. V was trimmed by 4 bases and J by 4 bases, leaving 8 bases between them. The germline gives CDR1 LGHDT, CDR2 YNNKEL (reference sequence). The length of the CDR3 is 13 residues. This TCR came from a woman in her thirties or forties who had recovered from COVID-19. The sequenced material came from peripheral blood. V is TRBV3-1 (or the pseudogene TRBV3-2) and J is TRBJ1-5, with D perhaps TRBD1 (5 bases). CDR3 DNA sequence: TGTGCCAGCAGCCCTCAGGGAAATCAGCCCCAGCATTTT. Translation gives CASSPQGNQPQHF.